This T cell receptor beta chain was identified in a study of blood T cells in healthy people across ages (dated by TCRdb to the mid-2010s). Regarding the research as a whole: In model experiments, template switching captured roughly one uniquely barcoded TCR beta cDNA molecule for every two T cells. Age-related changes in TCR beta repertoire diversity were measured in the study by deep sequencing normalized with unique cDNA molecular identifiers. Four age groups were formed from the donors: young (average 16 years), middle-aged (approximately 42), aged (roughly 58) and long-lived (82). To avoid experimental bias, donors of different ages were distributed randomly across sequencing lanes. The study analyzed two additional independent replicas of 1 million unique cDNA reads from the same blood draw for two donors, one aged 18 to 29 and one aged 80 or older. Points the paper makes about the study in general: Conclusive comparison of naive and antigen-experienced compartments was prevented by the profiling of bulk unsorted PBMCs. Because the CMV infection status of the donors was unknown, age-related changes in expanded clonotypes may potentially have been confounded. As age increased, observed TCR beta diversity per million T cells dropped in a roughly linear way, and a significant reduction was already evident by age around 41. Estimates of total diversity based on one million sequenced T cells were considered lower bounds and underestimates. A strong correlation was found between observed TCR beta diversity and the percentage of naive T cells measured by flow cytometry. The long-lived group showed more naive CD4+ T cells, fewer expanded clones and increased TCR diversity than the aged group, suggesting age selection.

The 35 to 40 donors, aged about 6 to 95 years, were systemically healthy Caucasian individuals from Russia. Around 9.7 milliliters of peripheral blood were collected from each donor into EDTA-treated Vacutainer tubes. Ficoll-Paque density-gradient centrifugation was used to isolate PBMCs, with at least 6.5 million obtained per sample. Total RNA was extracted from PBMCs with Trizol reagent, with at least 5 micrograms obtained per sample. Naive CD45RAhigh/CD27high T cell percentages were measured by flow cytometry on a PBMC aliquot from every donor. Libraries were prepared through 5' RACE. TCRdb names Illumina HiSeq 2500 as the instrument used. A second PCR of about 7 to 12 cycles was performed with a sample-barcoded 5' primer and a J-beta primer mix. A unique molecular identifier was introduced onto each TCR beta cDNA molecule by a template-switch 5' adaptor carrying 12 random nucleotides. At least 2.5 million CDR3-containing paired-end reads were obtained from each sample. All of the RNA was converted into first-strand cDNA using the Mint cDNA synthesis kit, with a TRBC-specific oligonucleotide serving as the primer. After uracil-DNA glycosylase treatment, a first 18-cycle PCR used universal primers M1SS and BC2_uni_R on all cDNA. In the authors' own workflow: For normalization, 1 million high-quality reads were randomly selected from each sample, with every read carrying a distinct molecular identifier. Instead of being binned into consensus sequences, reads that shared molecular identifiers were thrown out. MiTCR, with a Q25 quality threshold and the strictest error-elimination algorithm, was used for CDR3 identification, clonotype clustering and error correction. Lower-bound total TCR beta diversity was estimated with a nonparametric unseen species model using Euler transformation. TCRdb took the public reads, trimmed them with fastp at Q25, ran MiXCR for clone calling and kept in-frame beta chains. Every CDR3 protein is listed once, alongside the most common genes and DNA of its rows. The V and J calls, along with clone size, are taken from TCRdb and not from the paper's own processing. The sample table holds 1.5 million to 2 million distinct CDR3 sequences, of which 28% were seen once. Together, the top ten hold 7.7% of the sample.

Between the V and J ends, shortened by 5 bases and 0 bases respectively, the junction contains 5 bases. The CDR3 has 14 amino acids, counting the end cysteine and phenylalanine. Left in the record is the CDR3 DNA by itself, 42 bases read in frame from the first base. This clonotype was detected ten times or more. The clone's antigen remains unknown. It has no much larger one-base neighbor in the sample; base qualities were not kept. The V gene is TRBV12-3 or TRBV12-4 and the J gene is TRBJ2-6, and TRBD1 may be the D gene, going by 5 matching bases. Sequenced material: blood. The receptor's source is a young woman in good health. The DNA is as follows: TGTGCCAGCAGTGACAGCTCTGGGGCCAACGTCCTGACTTTC. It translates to CASSDSSGANVLTF.